This is a list of T cell receptor beta chains from one sample in a study of technical replicates of blood from a handful of donors. TCRdb keeps only in-frame clones here, not all; method: immunoSEQ multiplex PCR. Counted here are around 63,000 clones, more than 85% occurring once; the ten biggest clones make up about 4.5%. Input material: PBMCs. The receptors here all came from a human donor in good health. Some clones in this sample may be carry-over from other donors' samples. Both conserved end residues are part of each CDR3. The D gene is left open where the match is weak. The listing skips clone size in some rows; elsewhere it reads once, few, many or a size class.

V,size,J,D,CDR3,DNA
TRBV2,-,TRBJ2-2,TRBD2,CASIGLAGANTGELFF,TGTGCCAGCATCGGACTAGCGGGGGCCAACACCGGGGAGCTGTTTTTT
TRBV29-1,-,TRBJ2-4,TRBD2,CSVSGGALAKNIQYF,TGCAGCGTGAGCGGGGGGGCCTTAGCCAAAAACATTCAGTACTTC
TRBV5-1,-,TRBJ1-5,-,CASSLSGGNQPQHF,TGCGCCAGCAGCTTGTCAGGGGGCAATCAGCCCCAGCATTTT
TRBV5-1,once,TRBJ2-2,TRBD2,CASSWGTSGNTGELFF,TGCGCCAGCAGCTGGGGGACTAGCGGGAACACCGGGGAGCTGTTTTTT
TRBV13,-,TRBJ2-7,TRBD1,CASRQTGQGYGEQYF,TGTGCCAGCAGACAGACGGGACAGGGTTACGGGGAGCAGTACTTC
TRBV11-2,-,TRBJ2-7,-,CASSLEQGGQYF,TGTGCCAGCAGCTTAGAGCAGGGTGGGCAGTACTTC
TRBV19,-,TRBJ1-1,TRBD1,CASSSLGTVHTEAFF,TGTGCCAGTAGTAGCCTCGGGACAGTCCACACTGAAGCTTTCTTT
TRBV11-1,-,TRBJ2-1,TRBD2,CASSRVSGVNNEQFF,TGTGCCAGCAGCCGTGTAAGCGGGGTAAACAATGAGCAGTTCTTC
TRBV4-3,-,TRBJ1-1,-,CASSQESRRGEAFF,TGCGCCAGCAGCCAAGAAAGCAGGAGGGGAGAAGCTTTCTTT
TRBV25-1,-,TRBJ2-6,-,CASSDPEGSGANILTF,TGTGCCAGCAGTGACCCGGAAGGTTCAGGGGCCAACATCCTGACTTTC
TRBV2,few,TRBJ1-2,TRBD1,CASSGGGNGYTF,TGTGCCAGCAGTGGAGGGGGCAATGGCTACACCTTC
TRBV30,-,TRBJ1-5,TRBD1,CAWSANRGREPQHF,TGTGCCTGGAGTGCAAACAGGGGGCGAGAGCCCCAGCATTTT
TRBV9,-,TRBJ2-1,TRBD2,CASSVRATSGYNEQFF,TGTGCCAGCAGCGTGAGGGCGACTAGCGGTTACAATGAGCAGTTCTTC
TRBV7-2,once,TRBJ2-1,TRBD2,CASSRGRLAGEVNEQFF,TGTGCCAGCAGCCGGGGAAGACTAGCGGGAGAGGTGAATGAGCAGTTCTTC
TRBV4-1,-,TRBJ1-2,-,CASSHPPGGLHYGYTF,TGCGCCAGCAGCCACCCCCCCGGGGGGCTCCACTATGGCTACACCTTC
TRBV4-1,-,TRBJ1-1,-,CASSTRQAMNTEAFF,TGCGCCAGCAGCACTCGGCAGGCGATGAACACTGAAGCTTTCTTT
TRBV7-2,-,TRBJ2-2,TRBD1,CASSPRTGGTGELFF,TGTGCCAGCAGCCCACGGACAGGGGGCACCGGGGAGCTGTTTTTT